The next 24 T cell receptor beta chains were all read from a single sample in a study of regulatory T cells in long-lasting Graves disease. As for time point: newly diagnosed GD, antithyroid drugs for less than 3 months. Scientists built the TCR library using RNA that was extracted from PBMCs. Sequencing libraries for TCR beta were prepared with iRepertoire HTBI primers and Arm-PCR of CDR3 regions. Each CDR3 protein gets one entry after TCRdb re-called the multiplex PCR reads with MiXCR. The sample shows about 470,000 distinct CDR3 sequences, 15% of them seen only once. These same records also appear under a second study, on T cells in Graves' hyperthyroidism and ophthalmopathy.

Specimen: peripheral blood mononuclear cells (PBMCs), collected at new diagnosis, from a patient treated with antithyroid drugs. The receptors derive from a woman aged 30 to 39 with Graves disease.

The table lists this clonotype with a few counts. V usage is TRBV20-1 and J usage is TRBJ2-6, with TRBD2 identical over 10 bases. CDR3 length: 20 residues. V trimming: 3 bases; J trimming: 2 bases; junction bases outside the gene matches: 16. Germline assignment: CDR1 DFQATT and CDR2 SNEGSKA (reference sequence). CDR3 sequence: CSASPLSGRTRLAGANVLTF. CDR3 DNA: TGCAGTGCTAGTCCCCTTAGCGGGAGGACTCGGCTTGCTGGGGCCAACGTCCTGACTTTC.

CDR3: CASSLGQGQGYGYTF. CDR3 DNA: TGTGCCAGCAGCTTGGGACAGGGCCAGGGCTATGGCTACACCTTC. The chain joins TRBV7-8 to TRBJ1-2; TRBD1 matches at 9 bases. The trim removed 3 bases at V and 4 bases at J, leaving 6 bases unmatched. The CDR3 loop spans 15 amino acids. Germline loops: CDR1 SGHVS, CDR2 FQNEAQ.

This clonotype was observed at least ten times. The gene calls are TRBV24-1 and TRBJ2-3; D is unclear. V was cut by 1 base and J by 4 bases, with 5 bases left in between. Looked up from germline, CDR1 is KGHDR and CDR2 is SFDVKD. This CDR3 has 13 amino acids. The CDR3: CATSDFGPDTQYF. CDR3 coding DNA: TGTGCCACCAGTGATTTTGGTCCAGATACGCAGTATTTT.

The CDR3 coding sequence is TGTGCCAGCAGCCCCCCTTTCACAGGGCGCGAGCAGTACTTC. Encoded protein: CASSPPFTGREQYF. This chain links TRBV7-9 with TRBJ2-7; possible D gene TRBD1, 6 bases. V was trimmed by 5 bases and J by 6 bases, leaving 17 bases between them. This CDR3 has 14 amino acids. The germline gives CDR1 SEHNR, CDR2 FQNEAQ (reference sequence).

In its sample, this clonotype was seen many times. The rearrangement joins TRBV19 to TRBJ2-1; 8 bases agree with TRBD2. Trimming cost V 0 bases and J 4 bases; bases outside gene matches: 5. Germline V gives CDR1 LNHDA, CDR2 SQIVND (reference sequence). CDR3 length: 16 residues. Written as DNA, the CDR3 is TGTGCCAGTAGTATAGAAGCGGGAGAATCTTACAATGAGCAGTTCTTC. Translating gives CASSIEAGESYNEQFF.

The genes are TRBV20-1 and TRBJ2-1; D might be TRBD1 (5 bases). This CDR3 spans 14 amino acids. Trimming removed 3 bases at V and 0 bases at J, with 9 bases between. Per germline, CDR1 DFQATT and CDR2 SNEGSKA (reference sequence). The CDR3 sequence is CSASADNSYNEQFF. The CDR3 DNA follows: TGCAGTGCTAGTGCGGACAACTCCTACAATGAGCAGTTCTTC.

The rearrangement uses TRBV20-1 and TRBJ2-5; TRBD1 matches 7 bases. The CDR3 totals 13 residues. Germline trimming cut 6 bases from V and 5 bases from J; bases unmatched to any gene: 9. Germline lookup yields CDR1 DFQATT and CDR2 SNEGSKA (reference sequence). In DNA, the CDR3 is TGCAGTGCCAGCCCCGGGACAGAGGAGACCCAGTACTTC. Protein: CSASPGTEETQYF.

This clonotype showed up many times. The chain combines TRBV27 with TRBJ2-3; perhaps TRBD2 as D (6 bases). Germline V gives CDR1 MNHEY, CDR2 SMNVEV (reference sequence). V was clipped by 2 bases and J by 5 bases, with 11 bases between them. The CDR3 consists of 14 residues. CDR3 sequence reads: CASSLRDSRDTQYF. The CDR3 bases are TGTGCCAGCAGTTTACGGGACTCCCGAGATACGCAGTATTTT.

This clonotype has a count of ten or more. This sequence joins TRBV7-9 and TRBJ1-1, with D unclear. Per the germline V gene, CDR1 is SEHNR and CDR2 is FQNEAQ (reference sequence). The CDR3 contains 12 residues. V lost 5 bases to trimming and J lost 4 bases, with 8 bases between them. The CDR3 nucleotides are TGTGCCAGCAGCAGACACCTCACTGAAGCTTTCTTT. Its translation is CASSRHLTEAFF.

This clonotype has a count of ten or more. The chain carries TRBV20-1 and TRBJ2-7, with D perhaps matching TRBD2 (5 bases). The CDR3 runs 14 residues. The germline V gene encodes CDR1 DFQATT and CDR2 SNEGSKA (reference sequence). Between the trimmed V and J ends, which lost 6 bases and 0 bases, there was a span of 15 bases. The CDR3 is CSANGLQSSYEQYF. CDR3 sequence (DNA): TGCAGTGCCAACGGACTGCAGAGCTCCTACGAGCAGTACTTC.

This clonotype was recorded at least ten times. The V and J genes are TRBV10-3 and TRBJ2-7; 9 bases fit TRBD1. CDR1 and CDR2 from the germline V gene are ENHRY and SYGVKD. Unmatched junction bases numbered 8, after V lost 5 bases and J lost 3 bases. The length of the CDR3 is 15 residues. The CDR3 here is CAISIRDRDGYEQYF. CDR3 nucleotide sequence: TGTGCCATCAGTATCCGGGACAGGGATGGCTACGAGCAGTACTTC.

In its sample, this clonotype was seen many times. The chain carries TRBV7-9 and TRBJ2-5, with no clear D. V dropped 5 bases and J dropped 2 bases, with 15 bases sitting between them. This CDR3 is built from 15 residues. CDR1 and CDR2 from the germline V gene are SEHNR and FQNEAQ (reference sequence). The CDR3 coding sequence is TGTGCCAGCAGCAAAGCCGGCCGGAATCAAGAGACCCAGTACTTC. Translating it yields CASSKAGRNQETQYF.

The chain carries TRBV28 and TRBJ1-2; 7 nucleotides line up with TRBD1. V lost 5 bases to trimming and J lost 8 bases; unmatched junction nucleotides: 8. This CDR3 region has 13 residues. Germline loops: CDR1 MDHEN, CDR2 SYDVKM. CDR3 sequence (DNA): TGTGCCAGCAGTGATTACAGGGGAGAGGGCTACACCTTC. Protein sequence: CASSDYRGEGYTF.

This clonotype appeared many times. This CDR3 reads CASVPGTGELFF. As DNA, the CDR3 is TGCGCCAGCGTGCCCGGGACCGGGGAGCTGTTTTTT. The chain has TRBV5-1 and TRBJ2-2; D call uncertain. Germline V gene data show CDR1 as SGHRS and CDR2 as YFSETQ. V lost 7 bases and J lost 5, with 9 bases in between. The CDR3 runs 12 residues.

This clonotype was found many times. This chain connects TRBV30 to TRBJ2-7, with 9 positions matching TRBD1. The ends lost 3 bases at V and 5 bases at J; junction bases unmatched: 8. Looked up from germline, CDR1 is GTSNPN and CDR2 is SVGIG (reference sequence). The CDR3 is 14 amino acids. This CDR3 reads CAWRTGTGSDEQYF. The DNA for the CDR3 is TGTGCCTGGAGGACCGGGACAGGGTCCGACGAGCAGTACTTC.

Concerning this clonotype itself: With only one base between it and a far larger clone, this is likely a read error. The chain couples TRBV7-6 to TRBJ2-1; TRBD2 agrees at 14 bases. The CDR3 sequence is 19 residues long. Germline V gene lookup returns CDR1 SGHVS and CDR2 FNYEAQ. V gave up 0 bases and J gave up 10 bases; unmatched junction bases: 14. DNA for the CDR3: TGTGCCAGCAGCTTAGCAGCAGGGACTAGCGGGAGTCAGGCCTACGAGCAGTTCTTC. It yields the protein CASSLAAGTSGSQAYEQFF.

This clonotype was counted ten times or more. The chain has TRBV12-5 and TRBJ2-1; D gene uncertain. V dropped 0 bases and J dropped 0 bases, with 12 bases sitting between them. The germline V gene has CDR1 LGHNT and CDR2 FRNRAP. The CDR3 is made up of 17 amino acids. CDR3 coding DNA: TGTGCTAGTGGTTTGGTAGTGCAGCGAACCTCCTACAATGAGCAGTTCTTC. Encoded protein: CASGLVVQRTSYNEQFF.

Remarks on this clonotype: A single base separates this from a much larger clone, so it may be a read error. The CDR3: CASSPSRGGVGNEQLF. The CDR3, as DNA: TGTGCCAGCAGCCCCTCGCGCGGCGGGGTGGGAAATGAGCAGCTCTTC. The chain recombines TRBV7-2 with TRBJ2-1, with D possibly TRBD2 on 6 matching bases. Germline loops: CDR1 SGHTA, CDR2 FQGNSA. The CDR3 runs to 16 residues. Using reference TRBV7-2 and TRBJ2-1 for the parts outside the CDR3, the full variable domain is GAGVSQSPSNKVTEKGKDVELRCDPISGHTALYWYRQSLGQGLEFLIYFQGNSAPDKSGLPSDRFSAERTGGSVSTLTIQRTQQEDSAVYLCASSPSRGGVGNEQLFGPGTRLTVL.

This clonotype was observed at least ten times. Here the CDR3 reads CASSLVLAGGGSYEQYF. CDR3 sequence (DNA): TGCGCCAGCAGCTTGGTACTAGCGGGAGGAGGGTCCTACGAGCAGTACTTC. The rearrangement joins TRBV5-1 to TRBJ2-7; 12 bases align to TRBD2. The length of the CDR3 is 17 residues. The V segment lost 0 bases and the J segment 1 base; nucleotides outside the gene matches: 5. Germline V gives CDR1 SGHRS, CDR2 YFSETQ. The complete variable domain, with remaining parts taken from reference TRBV5-1 and TRBJ2-7, reads KAGVTQTPRYLIKTRGQQVTLSCSPISGHRSVSWYQQTPGQGLQFLFEYFSETQRNKGNFPGRFSGRQFSNSRSEMNVSTLELGDSALYLCASSLVLAGGGSYEQYFGPGTRLTVT.

The chain links TRBV13 to TRBJ1-4; no clear D. The germline CDR1 and CDR2 sequences are PRHDT and FYEKMQ (reference sequence). The CDR3 has 16 residues. Trimming removed 5 bases from V and 0 bases from J, with 13 bases in between. This CDR3 reads CASSDRSTTTNEKLFF. The CDR3 region has the DNA TGTGCCAGCAGCGATAGATCTACTACAACTAATGAAAAACTGTTTTTT. Filled out from reference TRBV13 and TRBJ1-4, the complete variable domain reads AAGVIQSPRHLIKEKRETATLKCYPIPRHDTVYWYQQGPGQDPQFLISFYEKMQSDKGSIPDRFSAQQFSDYHSELNMSSLELGDSALYFCASSDRSTTTNEKLFFGSGTQLSVL.

V usage is TRBV10-3 and J usage is TRBJ2-3; tentatively, D is TRBD2 (6 bases). With 2 bases removed from V and 7 bases from J, the gap between germline ends came to 10 bases. The germline V gene has CDR1 ENHRY and CDR2 SYGVKD. This CDR3 has 13 residues. The CDR3 loop reads CAISEIGSYTQYF. The CDR3 bases are TGTGCCATCAGTGAGATCGGGAGTTATACGCAGTATTTT.

In this sample, this clonotype turned up many times. V usage is TRBV6-2 or TRBV6-3 and J usage is TRBJ2-1; D possibly corresponds to TRBD2 (5 bases). Germline CDR1 and CDR2: MNHEY and SVGEGT. Trimming cost V 8 bases and J 2 bases, with 16 bases left between them. The CDR3 has 15 residues. The CDR3 region is CASLGNEGTYNEQFF. CDR3 nucleotides: TGTGCCAGCCTAGGAAACGAGGGTACCTACAATGAGCAGTTCTTC.

This clonotype was recorded at least ten times. The chain links TRBV24-1 to TRBJ1-2; D gene uncertain. V shed 7 bases and J shed 3 bases, with 14 bases lying between them. Germline lookup yields CDR1 KGHDR and CDR2 SFDVKD. The CDR3 has 14 residues. In DNA form, the CDR3 reads TGTGCCACCAGACCCGGACGGGAAGACTATGGCTACACCTTC. It is translated as CATRPGREDYGYTF.

This clonotype was detected ten times or more. J is TRBJ1-1 and V is TRBV5-1; no clear D gene. V was shortened by 4 bases and J by 4 bases, with 8 bases between the two germline ends. The germline CDR1 and CDR2 sequences are SGHRS and YFSETQ. CDR3 size: 12 residues. The CDR3 loop is CASSTTSTEAFF. As DNA, the CDR3 is TGCGCCAGCAGCACAACCTCCACTGAAGCTTTCTTT.